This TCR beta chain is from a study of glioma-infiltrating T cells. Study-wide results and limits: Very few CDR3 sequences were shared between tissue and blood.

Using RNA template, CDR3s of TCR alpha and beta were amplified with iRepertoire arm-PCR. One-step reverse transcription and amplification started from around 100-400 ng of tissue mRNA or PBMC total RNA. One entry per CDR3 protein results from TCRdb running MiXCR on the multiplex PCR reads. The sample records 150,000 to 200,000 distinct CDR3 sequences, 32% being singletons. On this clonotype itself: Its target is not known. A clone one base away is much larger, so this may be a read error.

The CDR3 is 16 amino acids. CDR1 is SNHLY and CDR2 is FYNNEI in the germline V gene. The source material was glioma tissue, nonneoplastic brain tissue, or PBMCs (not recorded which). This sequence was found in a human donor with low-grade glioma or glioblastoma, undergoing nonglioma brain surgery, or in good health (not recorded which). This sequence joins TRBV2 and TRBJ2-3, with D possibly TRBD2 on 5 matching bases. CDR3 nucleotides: TGTGCCAGCAGTGAAGGGACTTTCGATAGCACAAATACGCAGTATTTT. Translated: CASSEGTFDSTNTQYF.